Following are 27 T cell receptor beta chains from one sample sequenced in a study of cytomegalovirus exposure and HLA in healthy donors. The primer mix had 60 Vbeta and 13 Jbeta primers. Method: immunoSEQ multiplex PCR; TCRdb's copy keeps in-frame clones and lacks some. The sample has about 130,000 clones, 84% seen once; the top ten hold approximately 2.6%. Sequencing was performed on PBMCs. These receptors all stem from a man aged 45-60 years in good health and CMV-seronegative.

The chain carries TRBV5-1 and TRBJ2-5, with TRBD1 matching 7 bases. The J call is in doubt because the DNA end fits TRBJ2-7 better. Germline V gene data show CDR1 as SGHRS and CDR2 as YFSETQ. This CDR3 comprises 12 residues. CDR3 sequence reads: CASSGTAYEQYF. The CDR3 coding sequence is TGCGCCAGCAGCGGGACAGCTTACGAGCAGTACTTC.

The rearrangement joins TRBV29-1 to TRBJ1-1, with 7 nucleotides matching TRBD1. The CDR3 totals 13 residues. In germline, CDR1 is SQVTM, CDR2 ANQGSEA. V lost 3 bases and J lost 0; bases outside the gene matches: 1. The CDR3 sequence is CSVDRGMNTEAFF. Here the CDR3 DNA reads TGCAGCGTTGACAGGGGGATGAACACTGAAGCTTTCTTT. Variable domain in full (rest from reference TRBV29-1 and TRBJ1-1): SAVISQKPSRDICQRGTSLTIQCQVDSQVTMMFWYRQQPGQSLTLIATANQGSEATYESGFVIDKFPISRPNLTFSTLTVSNMSPEDSSIYLCSVDRGMNTEAFFGQGTRLTVV.

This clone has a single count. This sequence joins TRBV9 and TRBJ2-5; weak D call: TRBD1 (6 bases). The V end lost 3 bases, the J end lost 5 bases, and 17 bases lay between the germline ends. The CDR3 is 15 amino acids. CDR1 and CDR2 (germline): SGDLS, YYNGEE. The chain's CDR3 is CASSATGRAWETQYF. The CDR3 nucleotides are TGTGCCAGCAGCGCCACAGGGCGGGCGTGGGAGACCCAGTACTTC.

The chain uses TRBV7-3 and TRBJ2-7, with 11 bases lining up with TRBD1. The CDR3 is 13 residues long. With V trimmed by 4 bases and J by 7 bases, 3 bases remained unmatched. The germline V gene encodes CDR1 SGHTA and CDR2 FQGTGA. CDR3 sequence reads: CASSSGQGGEQYF. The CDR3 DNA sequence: TGTGCCAGCAGCTCGGGACAGGGGGGAGAGCAGTACTTC.

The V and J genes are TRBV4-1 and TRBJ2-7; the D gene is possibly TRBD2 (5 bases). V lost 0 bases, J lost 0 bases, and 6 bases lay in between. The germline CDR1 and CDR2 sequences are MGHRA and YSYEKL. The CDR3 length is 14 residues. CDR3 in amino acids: CASSQEDSSYEQYF. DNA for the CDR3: TGCGCCAGCAGCCAAGAGGACTCCTCCTACGAGCAGTACTTC.

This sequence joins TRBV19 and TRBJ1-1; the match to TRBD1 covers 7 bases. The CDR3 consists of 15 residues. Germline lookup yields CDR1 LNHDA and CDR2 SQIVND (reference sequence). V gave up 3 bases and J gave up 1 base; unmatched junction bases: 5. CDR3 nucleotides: TGTGCCAGTAGTATGCTGCAGGGGGGGAACACTGAAGCTTTCTTT. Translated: CASSMLQGGNTEAFF. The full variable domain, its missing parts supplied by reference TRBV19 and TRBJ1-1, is DGGITQSPKYLFRKEGQNVTLSCEQNLNHDAMYWYRQDPGQGLRLIYYSQIVNDFQKGDIAEGYSVSREKKESFPLTVTSAQKNPTAFYLCASSMLQGGNTEAFFGQGTRLTVV.

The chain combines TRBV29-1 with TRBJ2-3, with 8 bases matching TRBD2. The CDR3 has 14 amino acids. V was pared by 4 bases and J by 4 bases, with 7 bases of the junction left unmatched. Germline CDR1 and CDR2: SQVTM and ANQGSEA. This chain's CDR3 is CSVAGLVKPDTQYF. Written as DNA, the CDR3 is TGCAGCGTTGCGGGACTAGTGAAGCCAGATACGCAGTATTTT.

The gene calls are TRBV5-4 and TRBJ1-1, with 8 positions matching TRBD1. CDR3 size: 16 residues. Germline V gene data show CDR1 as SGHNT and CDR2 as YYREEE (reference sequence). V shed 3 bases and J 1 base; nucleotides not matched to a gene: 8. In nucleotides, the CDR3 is TGTGCCAGCAGCTCGGGGGGCACAGGGGGGAACACTGAAGCTTTCTTT. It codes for CASSSGGTGGNTEAFF.

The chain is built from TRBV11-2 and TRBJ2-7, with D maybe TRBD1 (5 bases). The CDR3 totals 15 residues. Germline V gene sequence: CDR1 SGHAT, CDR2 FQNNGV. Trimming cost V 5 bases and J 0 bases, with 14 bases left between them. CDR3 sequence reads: CASSPTGQVSYEQYF. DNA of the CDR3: TGTGCCAGCAGCCCCACCGGACAAGTCTCCTACGAGCAGTACTTC.

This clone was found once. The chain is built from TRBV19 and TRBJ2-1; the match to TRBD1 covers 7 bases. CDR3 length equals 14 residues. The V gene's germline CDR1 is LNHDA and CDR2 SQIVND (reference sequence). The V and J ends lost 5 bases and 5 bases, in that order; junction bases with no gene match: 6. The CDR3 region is CASSLRTGDNEQFF. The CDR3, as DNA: TGTGCCAGTAGTCTCCGGACAGGTGACAATGAGCAGTTCTTC. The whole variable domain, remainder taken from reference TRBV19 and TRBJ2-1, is DGGITQSPKYLFRKEGQNVTLSCEQNLNHDAMYWYRQDPGQGLRLIYYSQIVNDFQKGDIAEGYSVSREKKESFPLTVTSAQKNPTAFYLCASSLRTGDNEQFFGPGTRLTVL.

CDR3 sequence: CASSPGVAGTGELFF. The CDR3 nucleotides are TGTGCCAGCAGTCCGGGGGTAGCGGGGACCGGGGAGCTGTTTTTT. The V call is TRBV6-5, the J call TRBJ2-2, with TRBD2 matching over 8 bases. This CDR3 is 15 amino acids long. Unmatched junction bases numbered 7, after V lost 5 bases and J lost 5 bases. Looked up from germline, CDR1 is MNHEY and CDR2 is SVGAGI.

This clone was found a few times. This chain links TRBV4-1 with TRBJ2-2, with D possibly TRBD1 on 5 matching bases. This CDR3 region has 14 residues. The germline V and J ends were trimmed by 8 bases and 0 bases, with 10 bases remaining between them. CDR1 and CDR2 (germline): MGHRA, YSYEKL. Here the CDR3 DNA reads TGCGCCAGCGGGGCCATACCGAACACCGGGGAGCTGTTTTTT. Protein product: CASGAIPNTGELFF.

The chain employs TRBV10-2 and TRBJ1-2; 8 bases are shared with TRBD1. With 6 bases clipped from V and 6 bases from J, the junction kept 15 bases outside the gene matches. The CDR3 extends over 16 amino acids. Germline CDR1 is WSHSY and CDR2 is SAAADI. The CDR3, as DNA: TGCGCCAGCAGCGAAGACAGGGGCATATTCCGTCATGGCTACACCTTC. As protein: CASSEDRGIFRHGYTF.

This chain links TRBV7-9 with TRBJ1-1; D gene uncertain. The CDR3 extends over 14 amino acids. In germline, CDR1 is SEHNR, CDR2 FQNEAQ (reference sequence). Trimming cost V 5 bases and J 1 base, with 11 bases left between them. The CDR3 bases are TGTGCCAGCAGCGCCCATAGCCAGAACACTGAAGCTTTCTTT. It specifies CASSAHSQNTEAFF. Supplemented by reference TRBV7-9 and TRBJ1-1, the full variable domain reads DTGVSQNPRHKITKRGQNVTFRCDPISEHNRLYWYRQTLGQGPEFLTYFQNEAQLEKSRLLSDRFSAERPKGSFSTLEIQRTEQGDSAMYLCASSAHSQNTEAFFGQGTRLTVV.

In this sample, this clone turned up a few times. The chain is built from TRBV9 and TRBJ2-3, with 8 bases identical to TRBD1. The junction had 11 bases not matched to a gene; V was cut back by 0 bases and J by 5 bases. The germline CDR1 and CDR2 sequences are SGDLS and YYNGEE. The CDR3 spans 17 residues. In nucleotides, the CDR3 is TGTGCCAGCAGCGTAGGTGGAGGGCAGGGGGCGGGAGATACGCAGTATTTT. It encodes CASSVGGGQGAGDTQYF.

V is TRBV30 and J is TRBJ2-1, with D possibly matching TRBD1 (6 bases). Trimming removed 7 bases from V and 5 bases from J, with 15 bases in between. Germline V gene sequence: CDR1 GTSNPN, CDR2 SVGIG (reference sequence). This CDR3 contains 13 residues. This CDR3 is CASYGTNNNEQFF. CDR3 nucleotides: TGTGCCTCCTATGGGACAAATAACAATGAGCAGTTCTTC.

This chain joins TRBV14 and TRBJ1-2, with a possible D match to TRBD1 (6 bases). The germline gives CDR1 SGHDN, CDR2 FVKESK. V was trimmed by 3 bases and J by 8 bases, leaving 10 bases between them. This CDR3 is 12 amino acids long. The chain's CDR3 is CASSQGQVGYTF. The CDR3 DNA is TGTGCCAGCAGCCAGGGACAAGTCGGCTACACCTTC. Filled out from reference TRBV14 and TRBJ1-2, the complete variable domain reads EAGVTQFPSHSVIEKGQTVTLRCDPISGHDNLYWYRRVMGKEIKFLLHFVKESKQDESGMPNNRFLAERTGGTYSTLKVQPAELEDSGVYFCASSQGQVGYTFGSGTRLTVV.

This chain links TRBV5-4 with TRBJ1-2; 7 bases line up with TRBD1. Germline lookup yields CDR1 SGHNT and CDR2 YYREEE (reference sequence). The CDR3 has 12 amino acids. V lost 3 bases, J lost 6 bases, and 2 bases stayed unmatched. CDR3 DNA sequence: TGTGCCAGCAGCTGGGACAGCGATGGCTACACCTTC. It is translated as CASSWDSDGYTF.

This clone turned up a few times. Here the CDR3 reads CASSEEGPQHF. The CDR3 DNA sequence: TGTGCCAGCAGTGAGGAGGGGCCCCAGCATTTT. The chain links TRBV2 to TRBJ1-5; no clear D. The V and J ends lost 3 bases and 9 bases respectively, with 6 bases between them. Germline assignment: CDR1 SNHLY and CDR2 FYNNEI. CDR3 length: 11 amino acids.

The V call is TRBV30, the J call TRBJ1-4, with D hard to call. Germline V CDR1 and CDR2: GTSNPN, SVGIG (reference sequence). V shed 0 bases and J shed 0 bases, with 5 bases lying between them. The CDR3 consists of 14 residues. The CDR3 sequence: CAWSVQATNEKLFF. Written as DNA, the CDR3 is TGTGCCTGGAGTGTTCAGGCAACTAATGAAAAACTGTTTTTT.

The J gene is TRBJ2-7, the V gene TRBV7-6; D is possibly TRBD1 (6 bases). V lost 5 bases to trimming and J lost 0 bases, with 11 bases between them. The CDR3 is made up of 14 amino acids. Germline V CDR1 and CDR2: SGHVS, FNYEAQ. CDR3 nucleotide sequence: TGTGCCAGCAGCACCCGGGACAACTCCTACGAGCAGTACTTC. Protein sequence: CASSTRDNSYEQYF. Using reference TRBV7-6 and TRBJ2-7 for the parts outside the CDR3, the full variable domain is GAGVSQSPRYKVTKRGQDVALRCDPISGHVSLYWYRQALGQGPEFLTYFNYEAQQDKSGLPNDRFSAERPEGSISTLTIQRTEQRDSAMYRCASSTRDNSYEQYFGPGTRLTVT.

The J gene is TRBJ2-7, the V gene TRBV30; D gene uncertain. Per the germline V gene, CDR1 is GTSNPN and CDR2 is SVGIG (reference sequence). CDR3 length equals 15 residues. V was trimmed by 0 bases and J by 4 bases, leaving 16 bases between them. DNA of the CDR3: TGTGCCTGGAGTGTAGGCAGGTTGCCCTTTTACGAGCAGTACTTC. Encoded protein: CAWSVGRLPFYEQYF.

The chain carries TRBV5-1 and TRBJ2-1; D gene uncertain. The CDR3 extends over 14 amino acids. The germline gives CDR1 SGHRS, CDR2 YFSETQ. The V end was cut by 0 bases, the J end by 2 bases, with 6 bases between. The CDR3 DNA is TGCGCCAGCAGCTTGGACGCGACCTACAATGAGCAGTTCTTC. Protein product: CASSLDATYNEQFF.

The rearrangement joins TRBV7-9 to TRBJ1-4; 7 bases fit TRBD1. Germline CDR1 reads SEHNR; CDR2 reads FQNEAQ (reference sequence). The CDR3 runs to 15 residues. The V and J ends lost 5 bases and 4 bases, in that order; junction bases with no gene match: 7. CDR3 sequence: CASSTLTGYNEKLFF. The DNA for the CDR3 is TGTGCCAGCAGCACCCTGACAGGGTATAATGAAAAACTGTTTTTT.

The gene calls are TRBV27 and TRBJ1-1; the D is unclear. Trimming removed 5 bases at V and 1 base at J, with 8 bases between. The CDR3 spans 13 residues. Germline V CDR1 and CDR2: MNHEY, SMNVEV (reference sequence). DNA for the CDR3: TGTGCCAGCAGTCCAGACAAGAACACTGAAGCTTTCTTT. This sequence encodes CASSPDKNTEAFF.

In DNA form, the CDR3 reads TGCGCCAGCAGCTCCCACGAGTTTAGCGGGGGGGCGTCAGATACGCAGTATTTT. This gives the protein CASSSHEFSGGASDTQYF. V gene TRBV5-1 combines with J gene TRBJ2-3; 11 bases agree with TRBD2. V trimming: 3 bases; J trimming: 4 bases; junction bases outside the gene matches: 13. The CDR3 consists of 18 residues. The germline V gene encodes CDR1 SGHRS and CDR2 YFSETQ.

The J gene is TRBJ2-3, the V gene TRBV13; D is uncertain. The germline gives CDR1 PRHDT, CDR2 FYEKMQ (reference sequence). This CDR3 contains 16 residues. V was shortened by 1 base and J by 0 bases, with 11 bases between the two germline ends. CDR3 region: CASSLVSGFSTDTQYF. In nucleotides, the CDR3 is TGTGCCAGCAGCTTAGTTTCCGGTTTTAGCACAGATACGCAGTATTTT.